Listed here are 9 T cell receptor beta chains from one sample, sequenced in a study of blood T cell repertoires in COVID-19. Repertoires were generated with immunoSEQ multiplex PCR, while TCRdb's copy carries only in-frame clones and drops some. Counted here are a few hundred thousand clones, approximately 89% occurring once; the ten biggest clones make up around 12%. Sequenced sample: peripheral blood. These receptors were taken from a woman aged 55-69 years with acute or convalescent COVID-19.

CDR3 sequence reads: CASSQDGLASGELFF. CDR3 bases: TGTGCCAGCAGCCAAGACGGACTAGCGTCCGGGGAGCTGTTTTTT. This chain connects TRBV3-1 (or the pseudogene TRBV3-2) to TRBJ2-2; TRBD2 matches at 9 bases. Germline values: CDR1 LGHDT, CDR2 YNNKEL (reference sequence). The CDR3 has 15 amino acids. After removal of 0 bases from V and 6 bases from J, the junction contained 2 bases not matched to a gene.

The V gene is TRBV11-3, the J gene TRBJ1-1; D unresolved. The V and J ends lost 5 bases and 7 bases respectively, with 11 bases between them. This CDR3 region has 12 residues. Germline V gene lookup returns CDR1 SGHNT and CDR2 YENEEA. CDR3 region: CASSNGRDEAFF. CDR3 bases: TGTGCCAGCAGCAATGGGAGGGATGAAGCTTTCTTT.

The chain combines TRBV6-5 with TRBJ1-2; D is ambiguous. The V end lost 0 bases, the J end lost 2 bases, and 10 bases lay between the germline ends. This CDR3 contains 15 residues. The V gene's germline CDR1 is MNHEY and CDR2 SVGAGI. Here the CDR3 reads CASSYSAATNYGYTF. The CDR3 DNA reads TGTGCCAGCAGTTACTCCGCAGCGACGAACTATGGCTACACCTTC.

This rearrangement joins TRBV5-4 to TRBJ1-5; no clear D gene. This CDR3 is built from 14 residues. The V gene's germline CDR1 is SGHNT and CDR2 YYREEE (reference sequence). The V end was cut by 2 bases, the J end by 0 bases, with 6 bases between. The chain's CDR3 is CASSFTGSNQPQHF. The CDR3, as DNA: TGTGCCAGCAGCTTCACCGGTAGCAATCAGCCCCAGCATTTT.

The rearrangement links TRBV11-3 to TRBJ2-3; the match to TRBD2 covers 11 bases. In germline, CDR1 is SGHNT, CDR2 YENEEA. With 5 bases clipped from V and 2 bases from J, the junction kept 9 bases outside the gene matches. This CDR3 comprises 17 residues. The CDR3 protein is CASSPLVAGGVTDTQYF. DNA of the CDR3: TGTGCCAGCAGCCCCTTGGTAGCGGGAGGGGTCACAGATACGCAGTATTTT.

V and J are TRBV27 and TRBJ1-2, with 9 bases that match TRBD1. Losses at the gene ends were 4 bases for V and 4 bases for J; bases not matched to a gene: 10. The CDR3 length is 16 residues. CDR1 and CDR2 (germline): MNHEY, SMNVEV (reference sequence). The CDR3 DNA is TGTGCCAGCAGTTCGCCCCGCGGACAGGGGAGCTATGGCTACACCTTC. Translated: CASSSPRGQGSYGYTF.

The chain carries TRBV15 and TRBJ2-1, with TRBD2 matching 8 bases. The germline V gene has CDR1 LNHNV and CDR2 YYDKDF (reference sequence). This CDR3 spans 17 amino acids. The V gene end was trimmed by 3 bases and the J gene end by 2 bases; junction bases not matched to a gene: 9. The CDR3 DNA follows: TGTGCCACCAGCAGCCCCGGGGGGGGGACACCCTACAATGAGCAGTTCTTC. It is translated as CATSSPGGGTPYNEQFF.

This clone has a single count. The rearrangement uses TRBV28 and TRBJ2-5; 12 bases fit TRBD2. From germline, CDR1 is MDHEN and CDR2 SYDVKM. The CDR3 loop spans 17 amino acids. V gave up 6 bases and J gave up 1 base; unmatched junction bases: 9. The CDR3, as DNA: TGTGCCAGCAGGTCAAGAACTAGCGGGGGGTTCCAAGAGACCCAGTACTTC. It translates to CASRSRTSGGFQETQYF. The full variable domain, its missing parts supplied by reference TRBV28 and TRBJ2-5, is DVKVTQSSRYLVKRTGEKVFLECVQDMDHENMFWYRQDPGLGLRLIYFSYDVKMKEKGDIPEGYSVSREKKERFSLILESASTNQTSMYLCASRSRTSGGFQETQYFGPGTRLLVL.

The chain joins TRBV19 to TRBJ1-5, with D perhaps TRBD1 (6 bases). Germline V gene data show CDR1 as LNHDA and CDR2 as SQIVND (reference sequence). V lost 5 bases and J lost 6, with 17 bases in between. This CDR3 is built from 15 residues. The CDR3 DNA sequence: TGTGCCAGTAGTCCCAAGGGGGGGCTCAGTCAGCCCCAGCATTTT. This sequence encodes CASSPKGGLSQPQHF.